This T cell receptor (beta chain) was recorded in a study of post-analysis software for immune sequencing data. Overall study context: Patients with relapsing-remitting, secondary progressive and progressive-relapsing multiple sclerosis courses were all represented. Notes on the study in general: Under F measure analysis, samples from one preparation batch co-clustered strongly. Comparison with controls showed significantly lower normalized Chao1 diversity in multiple sclerosis patients.

Carried by the TCR beta cDNA libraries were unique molecular identifiers. Once about 0.95 to 10 million T cells were used, roughly 0.5 million cDNA molecules resulted. TCRdb called the PCR reads again in MiXCR, with one record for every CDR3 protein. In the table there are approximately 570,000 distinct CDR3 sequences, about 40% of which are singletons. To note about this clonotype: The antigen remains undetermined.

The sample was blood. The source of this sequence is a girl between 5 and 17 years old with multiple sclerosis.

The CDR3 DNA is TGTGCCAGCAGCTCTCAGTGGACAGGGGAAGACACTGAAGCTTTCTTT. Translated: CASSSQWTGEDTEAFF. V usage is TRBV11-3 and J usage is TRBJ1-1; 9 bases fit TRBD1. Per the germline V gene, CDR1 is SGHNT and CDR2 is YENEEA. The CDR3 consists of 16 residues. V lost 4 bases, J lost 3 bases, and 9 bases stayed unmatched.